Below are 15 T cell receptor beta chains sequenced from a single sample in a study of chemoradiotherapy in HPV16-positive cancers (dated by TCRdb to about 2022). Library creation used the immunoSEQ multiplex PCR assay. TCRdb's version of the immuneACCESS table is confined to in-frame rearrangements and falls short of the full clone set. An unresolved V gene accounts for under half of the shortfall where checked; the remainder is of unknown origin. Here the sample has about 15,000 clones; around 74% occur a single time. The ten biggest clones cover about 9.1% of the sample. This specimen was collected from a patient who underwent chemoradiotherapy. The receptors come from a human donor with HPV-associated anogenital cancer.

CDR3 DNA sequence: TGTGCCAGCAGCTTTTATAATGAGCAGTTCTTC. It translates to CASSFYNEQFF. This chain joins TRBV13 and TRBJ2-1, with unresolved D. The germline V and J ends were trimmed by 3 bases and 7 bases, with 4 bases remaining between them. The CDR3 spans 11 residues. Germline V gene sequence: CDR1 PRHDT, CDR2 FYEKMQ (reference sequence).

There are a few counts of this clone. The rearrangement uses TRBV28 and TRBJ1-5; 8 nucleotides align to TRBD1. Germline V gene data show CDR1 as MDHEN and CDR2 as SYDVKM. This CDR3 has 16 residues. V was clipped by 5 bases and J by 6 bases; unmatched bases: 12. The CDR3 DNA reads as TGTGCCAGCAGTCTTCCGGGACAGGTGGTCGCTCAGCCCCAGCATTTT. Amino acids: CASSLPGQVVAQPQHF.

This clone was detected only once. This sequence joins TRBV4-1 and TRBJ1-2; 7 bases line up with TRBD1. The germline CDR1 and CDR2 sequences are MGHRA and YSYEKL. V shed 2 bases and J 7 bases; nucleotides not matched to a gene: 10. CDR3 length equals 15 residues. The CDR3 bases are TGCGCCAGCAGCCAACCCGGACAGGTGGTTTCTGGCTACACCTTC. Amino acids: CASSQPGQVVSGYTF.

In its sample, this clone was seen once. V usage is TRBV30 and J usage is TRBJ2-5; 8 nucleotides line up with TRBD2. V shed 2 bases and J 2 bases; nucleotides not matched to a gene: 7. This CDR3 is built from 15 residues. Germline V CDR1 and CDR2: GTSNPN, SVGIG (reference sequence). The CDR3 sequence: CAWSRGSGVQETQYF. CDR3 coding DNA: TGTGCCTGGAGTCGAGGTAGCGGGGTACAAGAGACCCAGTACTTC.

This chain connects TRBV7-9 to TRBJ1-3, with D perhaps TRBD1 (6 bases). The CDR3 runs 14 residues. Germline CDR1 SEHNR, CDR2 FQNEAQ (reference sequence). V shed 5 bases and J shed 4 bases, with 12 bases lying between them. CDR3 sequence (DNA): TGTGCCAGCAGCCGACAGGTTTACGGAAACACCATATATTTT. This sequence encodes CASSRQVYGNTIYF.

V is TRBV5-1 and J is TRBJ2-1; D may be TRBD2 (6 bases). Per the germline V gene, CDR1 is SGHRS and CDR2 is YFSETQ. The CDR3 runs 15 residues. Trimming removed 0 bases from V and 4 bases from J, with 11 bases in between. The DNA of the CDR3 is TGCGCCAGCAGCTTGGGGGGAGGCGATTACAATGAGCAGTTCTTC. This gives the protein CASSLGGGDYNEQFF. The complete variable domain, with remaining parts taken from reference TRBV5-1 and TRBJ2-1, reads KAGVTQTPRYLIKTRGQQVTLSCSPISGHRSVSWYQQTPGQGLQFLFEYFSETQRNKGNFPGRFSGRQFSNSRSEMNVSTLELGDSALYLCASSLGGGDYNEQFFGPGTRLTVL.

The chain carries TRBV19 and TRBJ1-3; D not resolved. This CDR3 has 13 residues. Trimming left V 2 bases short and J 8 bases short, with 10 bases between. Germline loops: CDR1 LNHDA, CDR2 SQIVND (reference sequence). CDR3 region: CASSINRPDTIYF. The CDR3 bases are TGTGCCAGTAGTATAAACCGACCGGACACCATATATTTT.

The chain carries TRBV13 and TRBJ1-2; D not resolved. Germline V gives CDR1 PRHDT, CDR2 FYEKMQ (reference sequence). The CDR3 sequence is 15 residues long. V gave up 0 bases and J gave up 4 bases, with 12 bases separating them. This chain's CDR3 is CASSLGTNIGYGYTF. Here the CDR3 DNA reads TGTGCCAGCAGCTTAGGAACTAACATCGGCTATGGCTACACCTTC. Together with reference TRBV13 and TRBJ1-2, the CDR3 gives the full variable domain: AAGVIQSPRHLIKEKRETATLKCYPIPRHDTVYWYQQGPGQDPQFLISFYEKMQSDKGSIPDRFSAQQFSDYHSELNMSSLELGDSALYFCASSLGTNIGYGYTFGSGTRLTVV.

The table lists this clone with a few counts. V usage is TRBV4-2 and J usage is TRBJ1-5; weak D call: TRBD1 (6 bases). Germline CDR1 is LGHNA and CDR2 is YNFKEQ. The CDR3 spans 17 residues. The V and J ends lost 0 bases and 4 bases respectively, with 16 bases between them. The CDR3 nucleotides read TGTGCCAGCAGCCAAGAAGTCCAGGGGAGGGATAATCAGCCCCAGCATTTT. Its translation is CASSQEVQGRDNQPQHF.

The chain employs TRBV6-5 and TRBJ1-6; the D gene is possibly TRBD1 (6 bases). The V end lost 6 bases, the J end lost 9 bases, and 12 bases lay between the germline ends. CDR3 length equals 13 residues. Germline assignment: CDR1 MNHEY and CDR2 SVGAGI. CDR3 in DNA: TGTGCCAGCAGAATTACAGGGCCTTCACCCCTCCACTTT. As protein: CASRITGPSPLHF.

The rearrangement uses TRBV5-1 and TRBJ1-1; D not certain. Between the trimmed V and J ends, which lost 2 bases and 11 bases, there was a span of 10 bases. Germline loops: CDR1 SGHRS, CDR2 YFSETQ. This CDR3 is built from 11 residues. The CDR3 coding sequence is TGCGCCAGCAGCTTACATGGAGAGGCTTTCTTT. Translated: CASSLHGEAFF. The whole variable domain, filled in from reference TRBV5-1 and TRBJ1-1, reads KAGVTQTPRYLIKTRGQQVTLSCSPISGHRSVSWYQQTPGQGLQFLFEYFSETQRNKGNFPGRFSGRQFSNSRSEMNVSTLELGDSALYLCASSLHGEAFFGQGTRLTVV.

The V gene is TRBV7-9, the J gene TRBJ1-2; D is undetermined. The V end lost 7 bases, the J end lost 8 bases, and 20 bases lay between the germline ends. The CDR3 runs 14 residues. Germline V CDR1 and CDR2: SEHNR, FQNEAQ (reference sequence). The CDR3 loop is CASTQTSQRLGYTF. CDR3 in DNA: TGTGCCAGCACCCAGACCAGCCAGAGGTTAGGCTACACCTTC.

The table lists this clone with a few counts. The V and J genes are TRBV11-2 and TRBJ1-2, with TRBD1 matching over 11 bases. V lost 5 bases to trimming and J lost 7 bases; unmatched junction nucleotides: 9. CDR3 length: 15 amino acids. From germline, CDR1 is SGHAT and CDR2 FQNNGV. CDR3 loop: CASSRRGQGDRGYTF. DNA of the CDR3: TGTGCCAGCAGCCGAAGGGGACAGGGGGATCGTGGCTACACCTTC.

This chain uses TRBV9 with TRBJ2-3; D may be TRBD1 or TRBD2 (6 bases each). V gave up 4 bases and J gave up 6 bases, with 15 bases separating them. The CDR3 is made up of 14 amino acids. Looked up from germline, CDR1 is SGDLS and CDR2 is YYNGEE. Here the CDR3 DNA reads TGTGCCAGCAGCTCAGGTCGGGGGCCGGATACGCAGTATTTT. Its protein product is CASSSGRGPDTQYF.

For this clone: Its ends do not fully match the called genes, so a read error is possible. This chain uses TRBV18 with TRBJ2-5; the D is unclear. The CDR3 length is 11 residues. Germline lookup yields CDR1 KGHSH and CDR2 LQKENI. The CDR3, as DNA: TGTGCCAGCTCCCCACAAGAGACCCAGTACTTC. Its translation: CASSPQETQYF. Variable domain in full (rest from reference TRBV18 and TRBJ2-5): NAGVMQNPRHLVRRRGQEARLRCSPMKGHSHVYWYRQLPEEGLKFMVYLQKENIIDESGMPKERFSAEFPKEGPSILRIQQVVRGDSAAYFCASSPQETQYFGPGTRLLVL.